The rows below give T cell receptor beta chains drawn from one sample of a study of T-cell reconstitution after alpha-beta-depleted transplantation in children. One entry per CDR3 protein, called by TCRdb with MiXCR from the PCR reads. Of fewer than 550,000 distinct CDR3 sequences listed, about an eighth were seen once; the top ten hold around 15%. The specimen comprised PBMCs, mostly from graft donor cells, sampled 180 days after TCRalphabeta/CD19-depleted stem cell transplant. The receptor source for this set is a female patient aged 2-9 years who had a stem cell transplant for aplastic anemia, so the T cells may come from the graft donor. CDR3s include the opening cysteine and the closing phenylalanine or tryptophan. Fields, in order: V gene, D gene, J gene, clone size, CDR3 length, CDR3 protein, CDR3 DNA. The D gene is left open where the match is weak. The size field is filled for only some rows; it gives once, few, many or a size class.

TRBV20-1	-	TRBJ1-5	many	15	CSALEGWRVTQPQHF	TGCAGTGCTCTGGAAGGGTGGCGAGTGACTCAGCCCCAGCATTTT
TRBV9	-	TRBJ1-1	once	15	CASSPSAGANTEAFF	TGTGCCAGCAGCCCTAGCGCAGGGGCGAACACTGAAGCTTTCTTT
TRBV5-1	TRBD2	TRBJ2-7	few	13	CASSRGGVYEQYF	TGCGCCAGCAGTCGGGGGGGCGTCTACGAGCAGTACTTC
TRBV3-1	TRBD1	TRBJ1-3	few	15	CASSQEGGRGNTIYF	TGTGCCAGCAGCCAAGAAGGGGGCCGCGGAAACACCATATATTTT
TRBV28	-	TRBJ2-7	few	12	CASSLQLMEQYF	TGTGCCAGCAGTTTACAGTTAATGGAGCAGTACTTC
TRBV7-2	-	TRBJ2-1	few	12	CASSLYSGEQFF	TGTGCCAGCAGCCTCTATAGCGGTGAGCAGTTCTTC
TRBV27	TRBD2	TRBJ2-1	few	15	CASSGGGDLYNEQFF	TGTGCCAGCAGCGGCGGGGGAGATCTCTACAATGAGCAGTTCTTC
TRBV6-2/TRBV6-3	-	TRBJ1-1	-	14	CASSLGVKNTEAFF	TGTGCCAGCAGTTTGGGGGTGAAGAACACTGAAGCTTTCTTT
TRBV27	-	TRBJ1-5	-	16	CASRKRAGDSNQPQHF	TGTGCCAGCCGCAAGAGGGCAGGGGATAGCAATCAGCCCCAGCATTTT
TRBV5-4	TRBD2	TRBJ2-1	few	15	CASSSPWGGHNEQFF	TGTGCCAGCAGCTCTCCTTGGGGAGGGCACAATGAGCAGTTCTTC
TRBV20-1	-	TRBJ2-7	few	14	CSASPGSEYYEQYF	TGCAGTGCTAGTCCCGGGAGTGAGTACTACGAGCAGTACTTC
TRBV3-1	-	TRBJ2-1	few	12	CASSKWGNEQFF	TGTGCCAGCAGTAAGTGGGGGAATGAGCAGTTCTTC
TRBV20-1	-	TRBJ1-2	-	15	CSARGGPGGVSGYTF	TGCAGTGCTAGAGGAGGACCCGGGGGAGTCTCTGGCTACACCTTC
TRBV12-3/TRBV12-4	TRBD1	TRBJ2-1	many	16	CASSPPPGQGANEQFF	TGTGCCAGCAGTCCGCCTCCCGGACAGGGGGCTAATGAGCAGTTCTTC
TRBV7-2	-	TRBJ1-2	few	13	CASSPRGGYGYTF	TGTGCCAGCAGCCCCCGGGGCGGCTATGGCTACACCTTC
TRBV4-3	-	TRBJ2-7	-	16	CASSQDTEDLRYEQYF	TGCGCCAGCAGCCAAGACACAGAGGATCTACGCTACGAGCAGTACTTC
TRBV18	TRBD2	TRBJ2-1	few	15	CASSSRGGPYNEQFF	TGTGCCAGCTCATCCCGCGGGGGGCCCTACAATGAGCAGTTCTTC
TRBV6-5	TRBD1	TRBJ2-7	many	14	CASRRTGDSYEQYF	TGTGCCAGCAGGCGGACAGGGGATTCCTACGAGCAGTACTTC
TRBV4-2	TRBD2	TRBJ2-3	-	16	CASSSQLAGAQDTQYF	TGTGCCAGCAGCTCCCAACTAGCGGGAGCCCAAGATACGCAGTATTTT
TRBV28	-	TRBJ1-1	many	14	CASNSLGFLTEAFF	TGTGCCAGCAATAGCCTGGGGTTTTTGACTGAAGCTTTCTTT
TRBV4-3	-	TRBJ2-5	-	15	CASSQELRGAETQYF	TGCGCCAGCAGCCAAGAACTGAGGGGAGCAGAGACCCAGTACTTC
TRBV24-1	TRBD2	TRBJ2-1	-	17	CATSDLLTSGRAGEQFF	TGTGCCACCAGTGATTTGCTAACTAGCGGGAGGGCTGGTGAGCAGTTCTTC
TRBV6-5	TRBD1	TRBJ1-5	-	14	CASSSTGGKWAQHF	TGTGCCAGCAGTTCGACAGGGGGGAAATGGGCCCAGCATTTT
TRBV7-2	TRBD2	TRBJ2-2	few	16	CASSVTSGIYGGELFF	TGTGCCAGCAGCGTGACTAGCGGGATATACGGCGGGGAGCTGTTTTTT
TRBV20-1	-	TRBJ1-1	once	13	CSASRSPGTEAFF	TGCAGTGCTTCCCGTTCCCCGGGCACTGAAGCTTTCTTT
TRBV7-2	TRBD1	TRBJ1-3	-	15	CASSLQGSLGNTIYF	TGTGCCAGCAGCCTACAGGGGAGTCTCGGAAACACCATATATTTT
TRBV7-2	-	TRBJ2-2	few	16	CASSLNALQNTGELFF	TGTGCCAGCAGCCTGAATGCACTACAGAACACCGGGGAGCTGTTTTTT